This T cell receptor (beta chain) was recovered during a study of monozygotic twins with inflammatory bowel disease. This CDR3 contains 16 residues. Germline V lookup: CDR1 MGHDK, CDR2 SYGVNS. TCRdb processed the 5' RACE reads again and assigns one entry to each CDR3 protein, with no DNA. The ten top clones account for approximately 5.9%, within a sample of under 350,000 distinct CDR3 sequences. This chain connects TRBV25-1 to TRBJ1-4; the D call of TRBD1 rests on TCRdb alone, since no DNA is present to check it. This receptor was identified in a human donor with ulcerative colitis or Crohn's disease, or a healthy co-twin of an affected twin (not recorded which). Sequencing was done on a sample of blood. CDR3 sequence reads: CASSARDRGRWEKLFF.